This TCR beta chain was recovered during a study of neurological immune-mediated disorders. At the level of the study: Relapsing-remitting disease affected some 31, and secondary progressive 3, of approximately 34 multiple sclerosis patients.

Synthesis of cDNA used 5'RACE (with 10-nucleotide random UMIs). One entry per CDR3 protein, called by TCRdb with MiXCR from the 5' RACE reads. Among 45,000 to 55,000 distinct CDR3 sequences listed, approximately 3.5% were seen once. V was cut by 6 bases and J by 2 bases, with 13 bases left in between. The CDR3 runs to 15 residues. The germline V gene has CDR1 MGHRA and CDR2 YSYEKL. The table lists this clonotype with a few counts. The sequencing sample was made of PBMCs. This clonotype was sampled from a man aged 35-49 years with multiple sclerosis. The chain couples TRBV4-1 to TRBJ2-2; D perhaps matches TRBD2 (5 bases). CDR3 sequence reads: CASSRGLGNTGELFF. CDR3 bases: TGCGCCAGCAGTCGAGGACTGGGAAACACCGGGGAGCTGTTTTTT.